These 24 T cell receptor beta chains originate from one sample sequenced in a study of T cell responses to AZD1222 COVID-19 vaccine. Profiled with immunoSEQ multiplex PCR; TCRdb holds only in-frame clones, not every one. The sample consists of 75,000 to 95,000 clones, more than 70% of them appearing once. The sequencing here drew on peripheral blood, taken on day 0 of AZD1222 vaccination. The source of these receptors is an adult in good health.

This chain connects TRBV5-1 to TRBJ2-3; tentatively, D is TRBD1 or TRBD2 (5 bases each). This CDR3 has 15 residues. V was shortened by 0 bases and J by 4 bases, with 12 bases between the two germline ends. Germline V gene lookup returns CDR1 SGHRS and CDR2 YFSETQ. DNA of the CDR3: TGCGCCAGCAGCTTGGACGGGGCAGGGTCAGATACGCAGTATTTT. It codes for CASSLDGAGSDTQYF. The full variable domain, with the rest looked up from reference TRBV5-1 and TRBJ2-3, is KAGVTQTPRYLIKTRGQQVTLSCSPISGHRSVSWYQQTPGQGLQFLFEYFSETQRNKGNFPGRFSGRQFSNSRSEMNVSTLELGDSALYLCASSLDGAGSDTQYFGPGTRLTVL.

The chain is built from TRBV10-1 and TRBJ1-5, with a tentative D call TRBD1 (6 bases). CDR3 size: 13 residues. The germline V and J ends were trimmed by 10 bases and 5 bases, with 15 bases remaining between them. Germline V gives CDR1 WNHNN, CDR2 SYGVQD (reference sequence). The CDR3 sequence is CATGTRGYQPQHF. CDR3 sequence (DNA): TGCGCCACCGGGACCAGGGGATATCAGCCCCAGCATTTT.

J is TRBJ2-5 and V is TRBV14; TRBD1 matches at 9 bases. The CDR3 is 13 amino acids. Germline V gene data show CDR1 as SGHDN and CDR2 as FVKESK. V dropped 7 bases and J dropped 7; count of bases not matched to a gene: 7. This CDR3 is CASTPGQGGTQYF. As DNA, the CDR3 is TGTGCCAGCACCCCGGGACAGGGAGGGACCCAGTACTTC.

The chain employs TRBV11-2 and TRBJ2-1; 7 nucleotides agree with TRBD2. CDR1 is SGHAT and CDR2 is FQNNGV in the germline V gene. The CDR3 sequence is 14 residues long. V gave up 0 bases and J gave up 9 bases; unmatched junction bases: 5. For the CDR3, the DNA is TGTGCCAGCAGCTTAGATTTGGGGGGGGTTGAGCAGTTCTTC. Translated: CASSLDLGGVEQFF. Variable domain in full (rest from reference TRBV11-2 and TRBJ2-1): EAGVAQSPRYKIIEKRQSVAFWCNPISGHATLYWYQQILGQGPKLLIQFQNNGVVDDSQLPKDRFSAERLKGVDSTLKIQPAKLEDSAVYLCASSLDLGGVEQFFGPGTRLTVL.

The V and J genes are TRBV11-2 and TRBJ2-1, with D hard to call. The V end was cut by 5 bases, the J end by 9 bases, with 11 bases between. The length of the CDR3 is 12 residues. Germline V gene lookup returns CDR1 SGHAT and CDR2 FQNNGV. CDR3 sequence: CASSPRWGEQFF. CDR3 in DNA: TGTGCCAGCAGCCCCAGATGGGGTGAGCAGTTCTTC.

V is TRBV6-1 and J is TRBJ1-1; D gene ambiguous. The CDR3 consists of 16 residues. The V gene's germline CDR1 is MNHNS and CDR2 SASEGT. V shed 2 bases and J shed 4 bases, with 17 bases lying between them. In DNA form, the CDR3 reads TGTGCCAGCAGTGAACGTGCAGTCTCGGGAACCACTGAAGCTTTCTTT. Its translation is CASSERAVSGTTEAFF.

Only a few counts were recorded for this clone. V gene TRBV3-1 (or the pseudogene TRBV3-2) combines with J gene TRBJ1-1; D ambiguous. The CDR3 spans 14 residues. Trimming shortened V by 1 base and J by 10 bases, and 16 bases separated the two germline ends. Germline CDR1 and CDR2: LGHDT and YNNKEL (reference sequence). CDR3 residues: CASSQGFSPSGAFF. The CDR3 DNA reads TGTGCCAGCAGCCAAGGTTTCAGCCCCTCAGGAGCTTTCTTT.

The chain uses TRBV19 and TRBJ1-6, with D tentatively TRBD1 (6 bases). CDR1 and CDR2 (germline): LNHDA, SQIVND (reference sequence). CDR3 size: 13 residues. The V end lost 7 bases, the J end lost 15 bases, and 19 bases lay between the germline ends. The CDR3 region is CASKGGQGHGLHF. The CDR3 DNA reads TGTGCCAGTAAAGGGGGGCAGGGCCATGGCCTCCACTTT.

The DNA for the CDR3 is TGTGCCACCAGTGAAACCGGGACTAGCCCCTTCTCCCATTACAATGAGCAGTTCTTC. It specifies CATSETGTSPFSHYNEQFF. This chain uses TRBV24-1 with TRBJ2-1, with 9 positions matching TRBD2. Germline values: CDR1 KGHDR, CDR2 SFDVKD. V lost 4 bases and J lost 4; bases outside the gene matches: 16. The length of the CDR3 is 19 residues.

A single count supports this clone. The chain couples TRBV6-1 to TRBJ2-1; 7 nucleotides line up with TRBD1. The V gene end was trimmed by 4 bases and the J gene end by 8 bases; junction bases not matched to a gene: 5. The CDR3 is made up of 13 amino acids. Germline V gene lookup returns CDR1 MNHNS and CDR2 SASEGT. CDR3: CASSVTGVDEQFF. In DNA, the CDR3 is TGTGCCAGCAGTGTCACAGGGGTAGATGAGCAGTTCTTC.

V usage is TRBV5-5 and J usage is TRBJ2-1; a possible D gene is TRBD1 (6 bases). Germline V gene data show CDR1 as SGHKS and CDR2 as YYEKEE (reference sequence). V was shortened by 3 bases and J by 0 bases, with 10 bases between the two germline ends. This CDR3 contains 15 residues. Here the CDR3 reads CASSYRDSSYNEQFF. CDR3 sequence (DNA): TGTGCCAGCAGCTACAGGGATAGCTCCTACAATGAGCAGTTCTTC.

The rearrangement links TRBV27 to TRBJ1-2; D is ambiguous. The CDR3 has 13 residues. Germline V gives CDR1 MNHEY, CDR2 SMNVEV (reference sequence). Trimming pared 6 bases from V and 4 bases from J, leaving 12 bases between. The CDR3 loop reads CASSPGRVYGYTF. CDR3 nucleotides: TGTGCCAGCAGCCCGGGTCGCGTCTATGGCTACACCTTC.

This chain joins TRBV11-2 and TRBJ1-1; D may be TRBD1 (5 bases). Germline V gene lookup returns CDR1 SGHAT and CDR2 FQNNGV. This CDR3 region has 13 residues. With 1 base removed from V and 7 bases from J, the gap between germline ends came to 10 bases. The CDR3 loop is CASSLGGTGEAFF. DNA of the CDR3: TGTGCCAGCAGCTTAGGGGGGACGGGTGAAGCTTTCTTT.

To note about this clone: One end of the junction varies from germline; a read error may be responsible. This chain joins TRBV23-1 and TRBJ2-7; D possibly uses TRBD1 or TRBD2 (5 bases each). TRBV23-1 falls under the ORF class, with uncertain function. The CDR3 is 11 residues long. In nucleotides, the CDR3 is TGCGCCAGCAGTCAACCTACTGAGGGGCCCTTC. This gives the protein CASSQPTEGPF.

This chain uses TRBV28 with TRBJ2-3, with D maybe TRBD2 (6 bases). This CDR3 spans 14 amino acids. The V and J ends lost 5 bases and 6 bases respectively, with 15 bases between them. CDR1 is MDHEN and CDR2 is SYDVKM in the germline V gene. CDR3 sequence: CASSPDYPRDTQYF. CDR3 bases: TGTGCCAGCAGTCCGGACTATCCCCGGGATACGCAGTATTTT.

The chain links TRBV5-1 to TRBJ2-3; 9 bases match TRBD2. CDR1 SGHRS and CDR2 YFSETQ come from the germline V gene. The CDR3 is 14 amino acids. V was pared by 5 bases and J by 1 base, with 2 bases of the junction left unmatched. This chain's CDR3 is CASSSGGGTDTQYF. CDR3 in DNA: TGCGCCAGCAGTAGCGGGGGAGGCACAGATACGCAGTATTTT.

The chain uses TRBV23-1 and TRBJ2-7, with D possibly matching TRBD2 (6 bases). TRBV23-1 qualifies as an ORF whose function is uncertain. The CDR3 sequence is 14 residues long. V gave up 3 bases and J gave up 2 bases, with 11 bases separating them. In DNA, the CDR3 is TGCGCCAGCAGTCACTTCCGACTAGCCTACGAGCAGTACTTC. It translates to CASSHFRLAYEQYF.

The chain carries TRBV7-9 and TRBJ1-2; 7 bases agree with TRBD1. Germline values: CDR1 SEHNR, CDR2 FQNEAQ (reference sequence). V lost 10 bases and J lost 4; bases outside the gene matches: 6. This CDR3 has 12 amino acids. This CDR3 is CATGQGGYGYTF. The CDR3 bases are TGTGCCACGGGGCAGGGGGGCTATGGCTACACCTTC.

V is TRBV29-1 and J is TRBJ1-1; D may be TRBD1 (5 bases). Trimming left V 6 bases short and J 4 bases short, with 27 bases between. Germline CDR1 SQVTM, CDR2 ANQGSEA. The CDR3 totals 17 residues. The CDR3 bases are TGCAGCGTCGTTGGACGGGAAGGCCGGACCCAGGGCACTGAAGCTTTCTTT. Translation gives CSVVGREGRTQGTEAFF.

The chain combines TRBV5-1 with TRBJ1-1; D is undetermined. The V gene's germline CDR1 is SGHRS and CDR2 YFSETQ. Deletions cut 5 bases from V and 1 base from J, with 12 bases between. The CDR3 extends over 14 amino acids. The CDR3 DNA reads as TGCGCCAGCAGAGGTGGGTTCGGGAACACTGAAGCTTTCTTT. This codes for CASRGGFGNTEAFF.

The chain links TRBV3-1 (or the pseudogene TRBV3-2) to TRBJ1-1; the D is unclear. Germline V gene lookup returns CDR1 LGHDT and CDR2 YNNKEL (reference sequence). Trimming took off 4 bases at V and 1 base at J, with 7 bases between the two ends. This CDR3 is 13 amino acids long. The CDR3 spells CASSPRGNTEAFF. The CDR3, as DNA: TGTGCCAGCAGCCCCCGGGGGAACACTGAAGCTTTCTTT.

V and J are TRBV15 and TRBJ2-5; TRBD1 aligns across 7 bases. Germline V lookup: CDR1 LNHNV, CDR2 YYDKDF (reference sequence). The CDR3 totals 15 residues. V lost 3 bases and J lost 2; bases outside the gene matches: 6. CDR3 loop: CATSRGKTGQETQYF. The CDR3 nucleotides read TGTGCCACCAGCAGGGGAAAGACAGGGCAAGAGACCCAGTACTTC.

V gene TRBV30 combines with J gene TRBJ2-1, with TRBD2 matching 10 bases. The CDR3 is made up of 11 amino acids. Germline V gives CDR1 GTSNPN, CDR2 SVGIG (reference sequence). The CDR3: CASGRYNEQFF. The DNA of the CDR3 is TGTGCTAGCGGGAGGTACAATGAGCAGTTCTTC.

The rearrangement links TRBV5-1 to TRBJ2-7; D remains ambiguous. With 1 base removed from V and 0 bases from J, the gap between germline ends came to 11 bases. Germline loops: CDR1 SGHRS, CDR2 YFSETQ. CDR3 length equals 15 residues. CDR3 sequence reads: CASSLLGQDSYEQYF. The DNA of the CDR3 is TGCGCCAGCAGCTTGCTTGGGCAGGACTCCTACGAGCAGTACTTC.